This T cell receptor (beta chain) was sequenced in a study of cytomegalovirus exposure and HLA in healthy donors. General observations from the study: The study flagged some 180 TCR beta chains as cytomegalovirus-associated. Across all donors, roughly uniform sequencing depth was an assumption of the presence/absence analyses. HLA-A and HLA-B allele assignments for most subjects were reportedly predicted accurately using TCR beta sequences. Later on, a genetic analysis was performed. It linked a missense variant in DCLRE1C with V- and J-gene trimming of TCR beta.

J lost 5 bases, V lost 7 bases, and 6 bases had no gene match. Per germline, CDR1 LNHDA and CDR2 SQIVND (reference sequence). The CDR3 sequence is 13 residues long. PCR used 60 Vbeta primers and 13 Jbeta primers. The protocol was immunoSEQ multiplex PCR, while the TCRdb copy is restricted to in-frame clones and leaves out a portion. The sample contains some 250,000 clones, about 80% of which appear only once. Turning to this clone: Its antigen is unknown.

V usage is TRBV19 and J usage is TRBJ2-5; 8 bases line up with TRBD2. Material for sequencing was PBMCs. The origin of this receptor is a woman between 35 and 50 years old in good health and CMV-seropositive. The CDR3: CASNGGAMETQYF. The CDR3 DNA reads TGTGCCAGTAACGGGGGGGCCATGGAGACCCAGTACTTC.